This T cell receptor (beta chain) was observed in a study of blood T cell repertoires in COVID-19. Study in general: Nucleic acid was either cDNA or gDNA, and it came from T cells, B-cell-depleted T cells, or PBMCs.

CDR3 length: 15 amino acids. Germline V gene data show CDR1 as MNHEY and CDR2 as SMNVEV (reference sequence). V lost 5 bases, J lost 5 bases, and 18 bases lay in between. The method was immunoSEQ multiplex PCR; TCRdb's version includes in-frame clones alone and lacks a portion of them. The sample carries some 120,000 clones, 85% to 90% recorded once. This chain links TRBV27 with TRBJ1-2, with TRBD1 as a possible D gene (6 bases). This TCR derives from a man aged 70-80 years with active or convalescent COVID-19. The sample consisted of peripheral blood. The CDR3 DNA is TGTGCCAGCAGTCAGCTAAACGACAGGCGGTATGGCTACACCTTC. The encoded protein is CASSQLNDRRYGYTF.